Listed below are T cell receptor beta chains from one sample, sequenced in a study of blood T cell repertoires in COVID-19. Here immunoSEQ multiplex PCR was the method, and the copy in TCRdb shows in-frame clones only, minus some. This sample has roughly 280,000 clones; about 88% occur once, and the top ten carry roughly 2%. The sequencing sample was made of peripheral blood. The receptors come from a man aged 25-45 years with active or convalescent COVID-19. The CDR3 runs from the conserved cysteine through the conserved F or W. The order of the fields is V gene, D gene, clone size, J gene, CDR3 DNA, CDR3 protein. D genes are given only for firm matches. Some rows have no size entry. The others give once, few or many, or a class for an expanded clone.

TRBV21-1	-	-	TRBJ1-5	TGTGCCAGCAGCAAAGCAGGCTTAGGGGGGGCTTTGAGCAATCAGCCCCAGCATTTT	CASSKAGLGGALSNQPQHF
TRBV6-2/TRBV6-3	TRBD2	once	TRBJ2-5	TGTGCCAGCAGTTCCCGACGTGCGGCGGGGGGGGCACGGGAGACCCAGTACTTC	CASSSRRAAGGARETQYF
TRBV25-1	-	-	TRBJ1-2	TGTGCCAGCAGTGAATCCTATTATGGCTACACCTTC	CASSESYYGYTF
TRBV2	-	-	TRBJ1-2	TGTGCCAGCAGTGAACAGGGGCGCAACTATGGCTACACCTTC	CASSEQGRNYGYTF
TRBV19	-	-	TRBJ2-7	TGTGCCAGTAGCGAACAGGGCCCTTGGGACGAGCAGTACTTC	CASSEQGPWDEQYF
TRBV27	TRBD2	few	TRBJ2-7	TGTGCCAGCAGTCCACCGGGAGGAGAAAACTACGAGCAGTACTTC	CASSPPGGENYEQYF
TRBV6-5	-	-	TRBJ1-5	TGTGCCAGCAGTTACGTCGTCCATCAGCCCCAGCATTTT	CASSYVVHQPQHF
TRBV7-2	TRBD1	-	TRBJ1-4	TGTGCCAGCAGCCCGCAGACAGGGGTTAATGAAAAACTGTTTTTT	CASSPQTGVNEKLFF
TRBV19	-	-	TRBJ1-2	TGTGCCAGTAGTATAGGTGCAGGGGCGCGTGGCTACACCTTC	CASSIGAGARGYTF
TRBV6-5	TRBD1	-	TRBJ1-1	TGTGCCACGTCGACAGGGAAGAACACTGAAGCTTTCTTT	CATSTGKNTEAFF
TRBV30	TRBD2	-	TRBJ2-3	TGTGCCTGGAACGCCGGGACTAGACTCTCATATTTT	CAWNAGTRLSYF
TRBV5-4	-	once	TRBJ1-2	TGTGCCAGCAGCCCCGACTCTGGAGACGGCTACACCTTC	CASSPDSGDGYTF
TRBV6-5	TRBD1	-	TRBJ1-2	TGTGCCAGCAGTTACTCTGGGACAGGGTCATCAGGCTACACCTTC	CASSYSGTGSSGYTF
TRBV9	TRBD1	-	TRBJ1-2	TGTGCCAGCAGCCCGAGGACCGGGACAGAGGTTCTGAGTGGCTACACCTTC	CASSPRTGTEVLSGYTF
TRBV5-4	-	-	TRBJ1-1	TGTGCCAGCAGTGAGGCCTCGACGAACACTGAAGCTTTCTTT	CASSEASTNTEAFF
TRBV29-1	-	-	TRBJ1-3	TGCAGCGTTGAAGCCAGGCAGGGTTCTCTTGACACCATATATTTT	CSVEARQGSLDTIYF
TRBV6-4	TRBD1	-	TRBJ1-6	TGTGCCAGCAGTAGACAGGGGGGAAATTCACCCCTCCACTTT	CASSRQGGNSPLHF
TRBV25-1	TRBD2	-	TRBJ2-1	TGTGCCAGCAGTGATGGGACTAGCGGGGACAATGAGCAGTTCTTC	CASSDGTSGDNEQFF
TRBV4-2	-	-	TRBJ2-7	TGTGCCAGCAGCCAAGAGCAGCGGAGCTCCTACGAGCAGTACTTC	CASSQEQRSSYEQYF
TRBV10-1	-	few	TRBJ2-7	TGCGCCAGCAGTGAGAATTATTACGAGCAGTACTTC	CASSENYYEQYF
TRBV3-1/TRBV3-2	TRBD1	-	TRBJ2-5	TGTGCCAGCAGCCATGAGGGACAGACAAAGATGGGGACCCAGTACTTC	CASSHEGQTKMGTQYF
TRBV16	-	-	TRBJ1-1	TGTGCCAGCAGCCAATCGCAAGGGGCTGAAGCTTTCTTT	CASSQSQGAEAFF
TRBV7-3	-	-	TRBJ1-1	TGTGCCAGCAGCTTAACCCGGGACACTGAAGCTTTCTTT	CASSLTRDTEAFF
TRBV27	TRBD1	-	TRBJ2-7	TGTGCCAGCAGTTCGATCGGGACAGGGGGAACCTACGAGCAGTACTTC	CASSSIGTGGTYEQYF
TRBV18	-	-	TRBJ2-7	TGTGCCAGCTCACCACTCCGGGGGGCAAGCTACGAGCAGTACTTC	CASSPLRGASYEQYF
TRBV6-4	-	-	TRBJ1-2	TGTGCCAGGGCTCCCCGATGGGGCTACACCTTC	CARAPRWGYTF
TRBV19	-	-	TRBJ2-1	TGTGCCAGTAGTGTCGGGGATTTCTACAATGAGCAGTTCTTC	CASSVGDFYNEQFF